The rows below give T cell receptor beta chains drawn from one sample of a study of breast tumors, draining lymph nodes, adjacent tissues. TCRdb ran MiXCR on the multiplex PCR reads and lists one entry per CDR3 protein. This sample has approximately 210,000 distinct CDR3 sequences; roughly 30% occur once, and the top ten carry about 1.4%. The specimen was axillary lymph node tissue. The source of these receptors is a female donor with breast cancer. Some clones in this sample may be carry-over from other donors' samples. Each CDR3 is given with its conserved first and last residue. D genes are given only for firm matches. Part of the rows lack a size; the others show once, few, many or a class for expanded clones.

>many|TRBV12-3/TRBV12-4|TRBJ2-1|TRBD2
TGTGCCAGCAGCATAACTAGCGGGAGACTGGATGAGCAGTTCTTC
CASSITSGRLDEQFF
>NA|TRBV27|TRBJ2-1|NA
TGTGCCAGCAGTTTGTCAGGAACTATGGGCTCCTACAATGAGCAGTTCTTC
CASSLSGTMGSYNEQFF
>many|TRBV28|TRBJ2-7|NA
TGTGCCAGCAGTTCCGGGACTGTGAGCTCCTACGAGCAGTACTTC
CASSSGTVSSYEQYF
>many|TRBV2|TRBJ2-1|TRBD1
TGTGCCAGCAGAAATACAGGGGGGTACAATGAGCAGTTCTTC
CASRNTGGYNEQFF
>many|TRBV24-1|TRBJ1-2|NA
TGTGCCACCTATTATAACTATGGCTACACCTTC
CATYYNYGYTF
>NA|TRBV4-2|TRBJ1-2|TRBD1
TGTGCCAGCAGCCAAGATGCAGGGGGCCTCTATGGCTACACCTTC
CASSQDAGGLYGYTF
>many|TRBV30|TRBJ2-3|NA
TGTGCCTGGGGAGGAGACAGGGAGGACACAGATACGCAGTATTTT
CAWGGDREDTDTQYF
>many|TRBV7-9|TRBJ2-3|NA
TGTGCCAGCAGCTTAGGGAGCCGAATATTCACAGATACGCAGTATTTT
CASSLGSRIFTDTQYF
>many|TRBV5-1|TRBJ2-3|NA
TGCGCCAGCAGCCCCCCGTGGCGGGGCACAGATACGCAGTATTTT
CASSPPWRGTDTQYF
>many|TRBV19|TRBJ1-2|NA
TGTGCCAGTAGGCCCTTGGGAGAAGGGGTTGGCTACACCTTC
CASRPLGEGVGYTF
>NA|TRBV15|TRBJ1-5|NA
TGTGCCACCAAACCCGGGACGTGTAGCAATCAGCCCCAACATTTT
CATKPGTCSNQPQHF